This TCR beta chain was sequenced in a study of blood T cell repertoires in COVID-19. Study background: Whether acute or convalescent, the COVID-19 samples came from the United States, Italy and Spain. The cDNA or gDNA used as material had been derived from T cells, B-cell-depleted T cells, or PBMCs.

Germline V gene sequence: CDR1 SGHTS, CDR2 YDEGEE. V lost 4 bases to trimming and J lost 0 bases; unmatched junction nucleotides: 13. This CDR3 contains 19 residues. Per the authors' pipeline: Amplification of reference gene primers provided the estimated nucleated cell counts. The data were produced by immunoSEQ multiplex PCR, yet TCRdb's version contains in-frame clones alone and is incomplete. V, J and clone size were drawn from that table, and D and trimming were deduced from the DNA. The sample carries about 260,000 clones, around four fifths recorded once. This receptor was taken from a man in his sixties who had recovered from COVID-19. The chain joins TRBV5-8 to TRBJ2-3; 11 bases are a match to TRBD2. What was sequenced was peripheral blood. CDR3 amino acids: CASSPQTSGGDSSTDTQYF. Written as DNA, the CDR3 is TGTGCCAGCAGCCCACAAACTAGCGGGGGTGATTCTAGCACAGATACGCAGTATTTT.